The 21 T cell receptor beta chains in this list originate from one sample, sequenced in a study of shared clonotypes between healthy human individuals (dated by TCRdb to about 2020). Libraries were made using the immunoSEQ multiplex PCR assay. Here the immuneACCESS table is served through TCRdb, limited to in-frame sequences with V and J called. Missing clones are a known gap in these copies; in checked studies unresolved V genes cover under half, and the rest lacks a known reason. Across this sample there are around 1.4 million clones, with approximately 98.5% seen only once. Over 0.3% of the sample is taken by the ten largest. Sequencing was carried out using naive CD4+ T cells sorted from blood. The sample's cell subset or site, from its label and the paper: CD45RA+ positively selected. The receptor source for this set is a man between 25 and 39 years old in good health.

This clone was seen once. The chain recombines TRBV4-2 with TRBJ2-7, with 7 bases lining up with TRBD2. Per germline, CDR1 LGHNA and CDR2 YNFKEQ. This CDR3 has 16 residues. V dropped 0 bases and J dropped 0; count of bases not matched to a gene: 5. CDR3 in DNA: TGTGCCAGCAGCCAAGATTTAGCGGGCGCCTCCTACGAGCAGTACTTC. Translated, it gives CASSQDLAGASYEQYF.

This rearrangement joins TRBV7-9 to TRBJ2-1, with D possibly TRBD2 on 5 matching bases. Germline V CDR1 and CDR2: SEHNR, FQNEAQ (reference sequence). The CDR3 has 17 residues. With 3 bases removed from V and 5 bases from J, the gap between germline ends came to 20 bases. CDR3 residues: CASSFGNTEARDNEQFF. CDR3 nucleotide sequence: TGTGCCAGCAGCTTCGGGAATACAGAGGCGAGGGACAATGAGCAGTTCTTC.

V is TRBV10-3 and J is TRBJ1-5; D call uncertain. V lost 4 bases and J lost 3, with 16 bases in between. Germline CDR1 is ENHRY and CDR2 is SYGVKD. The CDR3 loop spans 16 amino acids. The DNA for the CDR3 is TGTGCCATCAGTGCATTCGGACGGTCGGACAATCAGCCCCAGCATTTT. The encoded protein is CAISAFGRSDNQPQHF.

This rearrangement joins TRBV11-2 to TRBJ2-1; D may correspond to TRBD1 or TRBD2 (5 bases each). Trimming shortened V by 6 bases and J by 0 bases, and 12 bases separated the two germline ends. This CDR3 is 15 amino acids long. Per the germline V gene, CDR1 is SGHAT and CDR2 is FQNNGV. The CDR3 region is CASRNWGSSYNEQFF. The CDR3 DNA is TGTGCCAGCAGAAACTGGGGGAGCTCCTACAATGAGCAGTTCTTC.

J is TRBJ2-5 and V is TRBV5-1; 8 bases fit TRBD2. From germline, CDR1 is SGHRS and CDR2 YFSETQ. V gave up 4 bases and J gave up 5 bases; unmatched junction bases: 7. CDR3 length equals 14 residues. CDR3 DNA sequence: TGCGCCAGCAGCCCGCGGGGGGCCTGGGAGACCCAGTACTTC. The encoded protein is CASSPRGAWETQYF.

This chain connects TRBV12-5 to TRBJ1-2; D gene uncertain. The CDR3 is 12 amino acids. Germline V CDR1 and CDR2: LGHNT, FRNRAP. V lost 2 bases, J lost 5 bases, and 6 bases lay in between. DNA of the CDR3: TGTGCTAGTGGTTTGCCAGGATATGGCTACACCTTC. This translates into CASGLPGYGYTF.

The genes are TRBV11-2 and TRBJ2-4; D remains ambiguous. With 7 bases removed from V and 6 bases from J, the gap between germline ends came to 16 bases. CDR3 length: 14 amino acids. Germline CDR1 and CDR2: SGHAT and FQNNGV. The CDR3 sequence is CASTPSPESNIQYF. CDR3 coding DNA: TGTGCCAGCACCCCATCCCCTGAGTCAAACATTCAGTACTTC.

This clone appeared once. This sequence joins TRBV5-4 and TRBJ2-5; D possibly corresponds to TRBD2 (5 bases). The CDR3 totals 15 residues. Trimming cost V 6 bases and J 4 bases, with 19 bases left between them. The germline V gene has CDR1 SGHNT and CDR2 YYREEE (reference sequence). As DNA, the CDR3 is TGTGCCAGCAACCCATCGGGGAGAGAGGGAGAGACCCAGTACTTC. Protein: CASNPSGREGETQYF.

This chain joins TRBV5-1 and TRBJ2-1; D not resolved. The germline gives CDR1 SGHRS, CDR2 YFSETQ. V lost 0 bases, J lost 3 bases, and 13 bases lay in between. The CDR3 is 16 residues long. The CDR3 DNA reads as TGCGCCAGCAGCTTGGCCGGAACCTCTTACTACAATGAGCAGTTCTTC. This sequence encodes CASSLAGTSYYNEQFF.

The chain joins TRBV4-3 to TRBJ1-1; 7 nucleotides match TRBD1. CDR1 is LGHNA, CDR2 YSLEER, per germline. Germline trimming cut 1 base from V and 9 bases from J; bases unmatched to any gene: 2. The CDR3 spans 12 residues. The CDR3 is CASSQAGQQAFF. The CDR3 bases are TGCGCCAGCAGCCAAGCGGGACAGCAAGCTTTCTTT.

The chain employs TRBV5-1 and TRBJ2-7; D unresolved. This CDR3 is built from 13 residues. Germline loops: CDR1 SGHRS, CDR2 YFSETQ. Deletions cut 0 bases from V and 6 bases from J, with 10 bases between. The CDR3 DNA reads TGCGCCAGCAGCTTGGCGGGTTTGGGCGAGCAGTACTTC. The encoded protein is CASSLAGLGEQYF.

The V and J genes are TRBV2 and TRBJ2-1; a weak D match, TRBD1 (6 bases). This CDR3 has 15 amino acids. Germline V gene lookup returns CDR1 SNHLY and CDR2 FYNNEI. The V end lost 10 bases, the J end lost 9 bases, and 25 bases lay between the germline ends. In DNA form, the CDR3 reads TGTGCCACCGGGGTGAACAGGGTATCGGGCGGTGAGCAGTTCTTC. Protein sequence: CATGVNRVSGGEQFF.

In DNA form, the CDR3 reads TGTGCCATCAGTTCTCCCGTCGGTGATTTGGAGGAGCAGTACTTC. This codes for CAISSPVGDLEEQYF. V usage is TRBV10-3 and J usage is TRBJ2-7; D gene unclear. The germline gives CDR1 ENHRY, CDR2 SYGVKD. This CDR3 contains 15 residues. V lost 5 bases to trimming and J lost 7 bases, with 21 bases between them.

CDR3 in amino acids: CASSSSRDRVAQYF. The CDR3 bases are TGTGCCAGCAGCTCGTCCCGGGACAGGGTGGCGCAGTATTTT. The chain has TRBV7-6 and TRBJ2-3; 9 bases map to TRBD1. The germline V gene encodes CDR1 SGHVS and CDR2 FNYEAQ. This CDR3 is 14 amino acids long. After removal of 4 bases from V and 10 bases from J, the junction contained 9 bases not matched to a gene.

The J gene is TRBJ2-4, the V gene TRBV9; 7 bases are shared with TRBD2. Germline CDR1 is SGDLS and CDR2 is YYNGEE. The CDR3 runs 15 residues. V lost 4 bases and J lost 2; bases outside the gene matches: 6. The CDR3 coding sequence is TGTGCCAGCAGCCAAGGAGCGGGGACCAAAAACATTCAGTACTTC. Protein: CASSQGAGTKNIQYF.

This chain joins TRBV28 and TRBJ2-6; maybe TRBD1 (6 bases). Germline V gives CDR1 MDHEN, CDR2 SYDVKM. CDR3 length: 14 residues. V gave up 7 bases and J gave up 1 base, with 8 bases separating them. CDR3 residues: CASKQGSGANVLTF. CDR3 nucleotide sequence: TGTGCCAGCAAACAGGGATCTGGGGCCAACGTCCTGACTTTC. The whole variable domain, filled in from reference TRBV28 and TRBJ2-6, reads DVKVTQSSRYLVKRTGEKVFLECVQDMDHENMFWYRQDPGLGLRLIYFSYDVKMKEKGDIPEGYSVSREKKERFSLILESASTNQTSMYLCASKQGSGANVLTFGAGSRLTVL.

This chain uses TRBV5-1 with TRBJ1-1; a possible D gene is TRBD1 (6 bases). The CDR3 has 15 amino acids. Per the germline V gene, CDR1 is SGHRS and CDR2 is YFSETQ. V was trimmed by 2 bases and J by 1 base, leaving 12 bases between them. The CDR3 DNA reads TGCGCCAGCAGCTTAGGTGGCAGGGGGAACACTGAAGCTTTCTTT. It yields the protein CASSLGGRGNTEAFF.

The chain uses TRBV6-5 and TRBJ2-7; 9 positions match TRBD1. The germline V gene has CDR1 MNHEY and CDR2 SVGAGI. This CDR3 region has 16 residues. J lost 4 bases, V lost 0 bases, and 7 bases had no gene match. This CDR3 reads CASSYSGQGFPYEQYF. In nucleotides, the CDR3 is TGTGCCAGCAGTTACTCGGGACAGGGTTTTCCTTACGAGCAGTACTTC.

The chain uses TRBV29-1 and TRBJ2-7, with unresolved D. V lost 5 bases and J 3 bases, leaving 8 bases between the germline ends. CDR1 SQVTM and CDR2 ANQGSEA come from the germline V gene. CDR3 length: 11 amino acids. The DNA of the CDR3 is TGCAGCGTTTCACAGAACTACGAGCAGTACTTC. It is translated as CSVSQNYEQYF.

In DNA form, the CDR3 reads TGTGCCAGCAGCTTAGCGCCAGAAAAACTGTTTTTT. Protein: CASSLAPEKLFF. The rearrangement links TRBV7-2 to TRBJ1-4; D not resolved. The V end lost 0 bases, the J end lost 8 bases, and 4 bases lay between the germline ends. Germline values: CDR1 SGHTA, CDR2 FQGNSA. The CDR3 loop spans 12 amino acids.

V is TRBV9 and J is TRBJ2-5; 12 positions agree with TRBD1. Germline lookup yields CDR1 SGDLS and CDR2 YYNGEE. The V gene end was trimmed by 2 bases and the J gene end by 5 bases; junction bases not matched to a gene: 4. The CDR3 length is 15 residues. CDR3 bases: TGTGCCAGCAGCGTGGGGACAGGGGGCGCCGAGACCCAGTACTTC. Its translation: CASSVGTGGAETQYF. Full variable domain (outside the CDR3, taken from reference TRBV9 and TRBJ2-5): DSGVTQTPKHLITATGQRVTLRCSPRSGDLSVYWYQQSLDQGLQFLIQYYNGEERAKGNILERFSAQQFPDLHSELNLSSLELGDSALYFCASSVGTGGAETQYFGPGTRLLVL.